Following are 8 T cell receptor beta chains from one sample sequenced in a study of OX40 agonist ivuxolimab in advanced cancers. Receptor libraries were prepared by the immunoSEQ multiplex PCR assay. TCRdb obtained this table from immuneACCESS and retained in-frame rearrangements with V and J assigned. These tables miss some clones; where compared with another copy, unresolved V genes account for less than half of the shortfall, and the remainder is unexplained. Present in this sample are around 18,000 clones, 72% of which were seen just once. Roughly 24% of the sample rests with the top ten. The starting material was CD4+ or CD8+ T cells sorted from blood, obtained in a trial of the OX40 agonist ivuxolimab. These TCRs come from an adult with an advanced solid tumor such as melanoma, head and neck, liver or kidney cancer.

This sequence joins TRBV15 and TRBJ1-5; 10 nucleotides match TRBD1. There are 18 residues in the CDR3. With 1 base clipped from V and 2 bases from J, the junction kept 8 bases outside the gene matches. The germline V gene encodes CDR1 LNHNV and CDR2 YYDKDF (reference sequence). The CDR3 spells CATSRGSGTGVGNQPQHF. The DNA of the CDR3 is TGTGCCACCAGCAGAGGGTCCGGGACAGGGGTCGGCAATCAGCCCCAGCATTTT. Full variable domain (remainder filled in from reference TRBV15 and TRBJ1-5): DAMVIQNPRYQVTQFGKPVTLSCSQTLNHNVMYWYQQKSSQAPKLLFHYYDKDFNNEADTPDNFQSRRPNTSFCFLDIRSPGLGDTAMYLCATSRGSGTGVGNQPQHFGDGTRLSIL.

This rearrangement joins TRBV9 to TRBJ2-1, with 8 bases that match TRBD1. The length of the CDR3 is 14 residues. The trim removed 4 bases at V and 4 bases at J, leaving 4 bases unmatched. The V gene's germline CDR1 is SGDLS and CDR2 YYNGEE. Here the CDR3 reads CASSSGQVYNEQFF. The CDR3, as DNA: TGTGCCAGCAGCTCGGGACAGGTTTACAATGAGCAGTTCTTC.

The chain carries TRBV29-1 and TRBJ1-1, with TRBD1 identical over 7 bases. Per germline, CDR1 SQVTM and CDR2 ANQGSEA. The CDR3 runs to 18 residues. V shed 1 base, J shed 7 bases, and the junction held 21 bases outside the gene matches. CDR3 in amino acids: CSVEGEGVVRGGSGEAFF. As DNA, the CDR3 is TGCAGCGTTGAAGGGGAAGGAGTCGTCAGGGGGGGGTCAGGTGAAGCTTTCTTT.

The chain employs TRBV11-1 and TRBJ2-7; D is unresolved. This CDR3 contains 12 residues. Germline V lookup: CDR1 SGHAT, CDR2 FQDESV (reference sequence). With 5 bases removed from V and 8 bases from J, the gap between germline ends came to 13 bases. CDR3 residues: CASSRPSLKQYF. For the CDR3, the DNA is TGTGCCAGCAGCCGGCCCTCCCTAAAGCAGTACTTC. Combining the CDR3 with reference TRBV11-1 and TRBJ2-7 gives the whole variable domain EAEVAQSPRYKITEKSQAVAFWCDPISGHATLYWYRQILGQGPELLVQFQDESVVDDSQLPKDRFSAERLKGVDSTLKIQPAELGDSAMYLCASSRPSLKQYFGPGTRLTVT.

There are a few counts of this clone. The chain uses TRBV9 and TRBJ2-5, with D hard to call. The germline V gene has CDR1 SGDLS and CDR2 YYNGEE. V lost 0 bases, J lost 1 base, and 4 bases lay in between. The CDR3 sequence is 13 residues long. CDR3 region: CASSVAGQETQYF. The CDR3 DNA reads as TGTGCCAGCAGCGTAGCAGGCCAAGAGACCCAGTACTTC.

The gene calls are TRBV7-9 and TRBJ2-5; 12 bases line up with TRBD2. The CDR3 covers 16 residues. After removal of 5 bases from V and 1 base from J, the junction contained 5 bases not matched to a gene. Germline values: CDR1 SEHNR, CDR2 FQNEAQ (reference sequence). The CDR3 protein is CASSPRLAGAQETQYF. CDR3 coding DNA: TGTGCCAGCAGCCCCAGACTAGCGGGGGCCCAAGAGACCCAGTACTTC. Using reference TRBV7-9 and TRBJ2-5 for the parts outside the CDR3, the full variable domain is DTGVSQNPRHKITKRGQNVTFRCDPISEHNRLYWYRQTLGQGPEFLTYFQNEAQLEKSRLLSDRFSAERPKGSFSTLEIQRTEQGDSAMYLCASSPRLAGAQETQYFGPGTRLLVL.

The CDR3 nucleotides are TGCGCCAGCAGCTTCACACTCCCGCGGACTGAAGCTTTCTTT. It encodes CASSFTLPRTEAFF. The chain has TRBV5-1 and TRBJ1-1; no clear D. CDR1 and CDR2 from the germline V gene are SGHRS and YFSETQ. V was cut by 2 bases and J by 5 bases, with 13 bases left in between. The CDR3 totals 14 residues.

The chain couples TRBV7-9 to TRBJ2-2, with unresolved D. CDR1 is SEHNR, CDR2 FQNEAQ, per germline (reference sequence). V was pared by 5 bases and J by 1 base, with 11 bases between. The CDR3 covers 15 residues. The CDR3 region has the DNA TGTGCCAGCAGCCCGACTGAACTGAACACCGGGGAGCTGTTTTTT. Translating gives CASSPTELNTGELFF.